This TCR beta chain was sequenced during a study of T cell responses to AZD1222 COVID-19 vaccine. Findings of the study overall: Spike-specific TCRs gained breadth and depth after people received two AZD1222 doses. Donors were largely white British and mainly female; clonal diversity was possibly underestimated. Mapped onto spike, vaccine-associated CD4 TCRs spanned it and were dominant at 160-218 and 743-854.

About this clone: What it binds is not known.

Libraries were prepared by immunoSEQ multiplex PCR; TCRdb keeps only in-frame clonotypes and omits some of them. The repertoire holds some 140,000 clones, with approximately 90% as singletons. CDR1 and CDR2 (germline): SEHNR, FQNEAQ (reference sequence). V was shortened by 4 bases and J by 7 bases, with 13 bases between the two germline ends. There are 14 residues in the CDR3. This TCR came from an adult in good health. This sample comprised peripheral blood, obtained on day 0 of AZD1222 vaccination. The chain recombines TRBV7-9 with TRBJ2-2; D is possibly TRBD1 (6 bases). This CDR3 is CASSSTDRVGELFF. CDR3 DNA sequence: TGTGCCAGCAGCTCTACGGACAGAGTCGGGGAGCTGTTTTTT.